Listed here are 28 T cell receptor beta chains from one sample, sequenced in a study of identifying expanded T cells in peripheral blood. Assay used: immunoSEQ multiplex PCR; TCRdb lists only in-frame clones, some missing. This sample has 100,000 to 150,000 clones, with 75% to 90% found just once. The sequenced material came from blood. The receptor source for this set is a person aged 18 to 75 in good health.

This clone has only one observation. The genes are TRBV11-2 and TRBJ1-2; D may be TRBD1 (6 bases). The CDR3 consists of 13 residues. CDR1 is SGHAT and CDR2 is FQNNGV in the germline V gene. Trimming pared 3 bases from V and 6 bases from J, leaving 11 bases between. The CDR3 coding sequence is TGTGCCAGCAGCTTTTCGGGGGCGGATGGCTACACCTTC. Encoded protein: CASSFSGADGYTF.

The chain employs TRBV6-1 and TRBJ2-5; D is unclear. Trimming took 10 bases from V and 1 from J, leaving 13 bases between them. Germline V gene lookup returns CDR1 MNHNS and CDR2 SASEGT. The CDR3 covers 13 residues. The CDR3 nucleotides are TGTGCCATATTAAGGCCGGGCCAAGAGACCCAGTACTTC. As protein: CAILRPGQETQYF.

The V call is TRBV23-1, the J call TRBJ2-7; 10 nucleotides line up with TRBD1. TRBV23-1 is designated an ORF whose function remains uncertain. Trimming at V came to 2 bases and at J to 7 bases, leaving 8 bases not matched to a gene. This CDR3 contains 15 residues. CDR3 amino acids: CASSQKRQGAGEQYF. DNA for the CDR3: TGCGCCAGCAGTCAAAAACGACAGGGGGCGGGGGAGCAGTACTTC.

The chain recombines TRBV27 with TRBJ2-1, with D possibly being TRBD2 (5 bases). The CDR3 runs 15 residues. The germline CDR1 and CDR2 sequences are MNHEY and SMNVEV (reference sequence). Deletions cut 6 bases from V and 3 bases from J, with 15 bases between. This CDR3 reads CASSTRGMHYNEQFF. The CDR3 coding sequence is TGTGCCAGCAGCACCCGAGGGATGCACTACAATGAGCAGTTCTTC.

J is TRBJ2-2 and V is TRBV30; D possibly corresponds to TRBD1 (5 bases). This CDR3 comprises 13 residues. V was shortened by 5 bases and J by 0 bases, with 7 bases between the two germline ends. In germline, CDR1 is GTSNPN, CDR2 SVGIG (reference sequence). The CDR3 bases are TGTGCCTGGTCACAGGCGAACACCGGGGAGCTGTTTTTT. It translates to CAWSQANTGELFF. Full variable domain (outside the CDR3, taken from reference TRBV30 and TRBJ2-2): SQTIHQWPATLVQPVGSPLSLECTVEGTSNPNLYWYRQAAGRGLQLLFYSVGIGQISSEVPQNLSASRPQDRQFILSSKKLLLSDSGFYLCAWSQANTGELFFGEGSRLTVL.

This chain connects TRBV7-3 to TRBJ2-1; 10 bases agree with TRBD2. The CDR3 covers 15 residues. The junction had 1 base not matched to a gene; V was cut back by 0 bases and J by 5 bases. Germline-derived CDR1 and CDR2 are SGHTA and FQGTGA. In DNA form, the CDR3 reads TGTGCCAGCAGCTTAACTAGCGGGGGGAACAATGAGCAGTTCTTC. Encoded protein: CASSLTSGGNNEQFF.

V gene TRBV11-2 combines with J gene TRBJ1-5; tentative D call: TRBD1 (6 bases). Germline CDR1 SGHAT, CDR2 FQNNGV. This CDR3 is 15 amino acids long. Trimming removed 2 bases at V and 2 bases at J, with 10 bases between. DNA of the CDR3: TGTGCCAGCAGCTTAAAAGGGGGTGGCAATCAGCCCCAGCATTTT. Protein sequence: CASSLKGGGNQPQHF.

The gene calls are TRBV7-2 and TRBJ2-5, with 11 bases lining up with TRBD2. Germline CDR1 and CDR2: SGHTA and FQGNSA. The CDR3 covers 15 residues. Germline trimming cut 5 bases from V and 1 base from J; bases unmatched to any gene: 3. The CDR3 loop is CASSLGLAGQETQYF. CDR3 in DNA: TGTGCCAGCAGCCTTGGACTAGCGGGCCAAGAGACCCAGTACTTC.

The chain couples TRBV6-5 to TRBJ2-7, with D possibly TRBD2 on 5 matching bases. CDR3 size: 14 residues. Deletions cut 5 bases from V and 5 bases from J, with 16 bases between. CDR1 and CDR2 (germline): MNHEY, SVGAGI. CDR3 coding DNA: TGTGCCAGCAGTGTTACCAAGGGTAGCGACGAGCAGTACTTC. Translated: CASSVTKGSDEQYF.

This chain uses TRBV2 with TRBJ1-2, with 11 positions matching TRBD1. The CDR3 contains 16 residues. Trimming took 5 bases from V and 4 from J; bases not matched to a gene: 9. Germline V CDR1 and CDR2: SNHLY, FYNNEI. This CDR3 is CASSSPRTGGSYGYTF. The DNA for the CDR3 is TGTGCCAGCAGTTCCCCAAGGACAGGGGGCTCCTATGGCTACACCTTC.

The V and J genes are TRBV5-1 and TRBJ1-1; D gene unclear. CDR1 and CDR2 from the germline V gene are SGHRS and YFSETQ. Trimming took 2 bases from V and 1 from J, leaving 9 bases between them. The CDR3 runs 14 residues. This CDR3 is CASSLMPSNTEAFF. In nucleotides, the CDR3 is TGCGCCAGCAGCTTAATGCCGTCGAACACTGAAGCTTTCTTT.

The rearrangement uses TRBV4-2 and TRBJ2-7; possible D gene TRBD2, 6 bases. V lost 1 base, J lost 2 bases, and 12 bases lay in between. Germline V gene sequence: CDR1 LGHNA, CDR2 YNFKEQ. The CDR3 is 15 amino acids. CDR3 region: CASSQVLALTYEQYF. CDR3 in DNA: TGTGCCAGCAGCCAAGTGCTAGCGTTGACCTACGAGCAGTACTTC.

This clone was recorded once. This chain links TRBV5-4 with TRBJ2-1; D not certain. V lost 4 bases and J 0 bases, leaving 14 bases between the germline ends. Germline V lookup: CDR1 SGHNT, CDR2 YYREEE (reference sequence). This CDR3 has 16 amino acids. The CDR3 protein is CASSARRPSSYNEQFF. CDR3 nucleotide sequence: TGTGCCAGCAGCGCCCGGCGTCCTAGCTCCTACAATGAGCAGTTCTTC.

This clone appeared a single time. The chain recombines TRBV18 with TRBJ2-3, with a possible D match to TRBD2 (6 bases). Trimming removed 3 bases from V and 1 base from J, with 8 bases in between. The CDR3 runs 14 residues. Germline CDR1 is KGHSH and CDR2 is LQKENI. DNA for the CDR3: TGTGCCAGCTCACCCCCGGGAGGCACAGATACGCAGTATTTT. Encoded protein: CASSPPGGTDTQYF.

For the CDR3, the DNA is TGCGCCAGCAGACTGGACAGCTACAATGAGCAGTTCTTC. It codes for CASRLDSYNEQFF. The V gene is TRBV5-1, the J gene TRBJ2-1; D is perhaps TRBD1 (6 bases). Looked up from germline, CDR1 is SGHRS and CDR2 is YFSETQ. V lost 5 bases to trimming and J lost 3 bases, with 9 bases between them. The CDR3 runs 13 residues.

The chain uses TRBV7-2 and TRBJ2-7, with a weak D call TRBD1 (6 bases). The V gene lost 5 bases and the J gene lost 3 bases, with 11 bases spanning the gap. This CDR3 contains 13 residues. Per germline, CDR1 SGHTA and CDR2 FQGNSA. In DNA form, the CDR3 reads TGTGCCAGCAGCGAACACAGGGTCTACGAGCAGTACTTC. It is translated as CASSEHRVYEQYF.

The chain joins TRBV7-9 to TRBJ1-1; a weak D match, TRBD1 (5 bases). This CDR3 has 15 amino acids. With 2 bases removed from V and 5 bases from J, the gap between germline ends came to 15 bases. Germline loops: CDR1 SEHNR, CDR2 FQNEAQ (reference sequence). The CDR3 DNA reads as TGTGCCAGCAGCTTACCGGGGCCACTCTGGACTGAAGCTTTCTTT. Residues: CASSLPGPLWTEAFF.

The V call is TRBV5-1, the J call TRBJ2-7; either TRBD1 or TRBD2 may fit D (5 bases each). The germline gives CDR1 SGHRS, CDR2 YFSETQ. Deletions cut 0 bases from V and 4 bases from J, with 11 bases between. The CDR3 is 14 amino acids. The CDR3 coding sequence is TGCGCCAGCAGCTTGGAGGTGAGGGGTTACGAGCAGTACTTC. Protein product: CASSLEVRGYEQYF.

The CDR3 reads CASSLDRGSEKLFF. The CDR3 DNA reads TGTGCCAGCAGCTTAGACAGGGGGAGTGAAAAACTGTTTTTT. J is TRBJ1-4 and V is TRBV7-7; 8 positions agree with TRBD1. Trimming at V came to 1 base and at J to 7 bases, leaving 2 bases not matched to a gene. The CDR3 contains 14 residues. Germline V gives CDR1 SSHAT, CDR2 FNYEAQ (reference sequence).

The chain recombines TRBV27 with TRBJ1-5, with 8 bases identical to TRBD1. The CDR3 consists of 15 residues. Trimming took 5 bases from V and 4 from J; bases not matched to a gene: 7. Germline V gene data show CDR1 as MNHEY and CDR2 as SMNVEV (reference sequence). CDR3 coding DNA: TGTGCCAGCAGTCCCGGGACAGGTGGGAATCAGCCCCAGCATTTT. Amino acid sequence: CASSPGTGGNQPQHF.

CDR3 region: CASGTRPGGTGRHNEQFF. CDR3 coding DNA: TGTGCCAGCGGTACTAGACCGGGGGGGACAGGGAGGCACAATGAGCAGTTCTTC. The chain has TRBV25-1 and TRBJ2-1; possibly TRBD1 for D (9 bases). The germline V gene has CDR1 MGHDK and CDR2 SYGVNS. V was pared by 8 bases and J by 5 bases, with 28 bases between. There are 18 residues in the CDR3.

This chain links TRBV4-2 with TRBJ2-4, with 7 bases identical to TRBD1. CDR1 LGHNA and CDR2 YNFKEQ come from the germline V gene. The CDR3 has 14 amino acids. Unmatched junction bases numbered 1, after V lost 0 bases and J lost 5 bases. DNA of the CDR3: TGTGCCAGCAGCCAAGACACAGGGGAAAACATTCAGTACTTC. It is translated as CASSQDTGENIQYF.

The chain links TRBV6-5 to TRBJ1-1; TRBD1 might be the D (5 bases). The length of the CDR3 is 14 residues. Germline assignment: CDR1 MNHEY and CDR2 SVGAGI. Deletions cut 2 bases from V and 1 base from J, with 8 bases between. CDR3 loop: CASSYTTGNTEAFF. CDR3 coding DNA: TGTGCCAGCAGTTACACTACAGGGAACACTGAAGCTTTCTTT.

This clone was detected a few times. V and J are TRBV5-1 and TRBJ1-2; D call uncertain. V lost 1 base and J 2 bases, leaving 6 bases between the germline ends. Germline loops: CDR1 SGHRS, CDR2 YFSETQ. The CDR3 length is 13 residues. The CDR3, as DNA: TGCGCCAGCAGCTTGACGGTGAACTATGGCTACACCTTC. Translating it yields CASSLTVNYGYTF.

V and J are TRBV6-5 and TRBJ1-1; no definite D call. Germline V CDR1 and CDR2: MNHEY, SVGAGI. V gave up 0 bases and J gave up 5 bases, with 10 bases separating them. The CDR3 is 14 residues long. The CDR3 DNA follows: TGTGCCAGCAGTTACTCTGACGCGGATACTGAAGCTTTCTTT. This gives the protein CASSYSDADTEAFF.

This chain uses TRBV30 with TRBJ2-7; D is uncertain. Looked up from germline, CDR1 is GTSNPN and CDR2 is SVGIG (reference sequence). CDR3 size: 13 residues. With 5 bases removed from V and 3 bases from J, the gap between germline ends came to 14 bases. The CDR3 loop is CAWGRKTYYEQYF. The CDR3 bases are TGTGCCTGGGGGCGGAAAACTTACTACGAGCAGTACTTC. Full variable domain (outside the CDR3, taken from reference TRBV30 and TRBJ2-7): SQTIHQWPATLVQPVGSPLSLECTVEGTSNPNLYWYRQAAGRGLQLLFYSVGIGQISSEVPQNLSASRPQDRQFILSSKKLLLSDSGFYLCAWGRKTYYEQYFGPGTRLTVT.

The V and J genes are TRBV5-6 and TRBJ1-1; 9 bases line up with TRBD1. Germline V gives CDR1 SGHDT, CDR2 YYEEEE. Trimming took 1 base from V and 0 from J; bases not matched to a gene: 7. The CDR3 spans 17 residues. CDR3 amino acids: CASSLLRDRAMNTEAFF. The CDR3 DNA follows: TGTGCCAGCAGCTTGCTCCGGGACAGGGCCATGAACACTGAAGCTTTCTTT.

On this clone itself: Other DNA sequences of this sample code for an identical CDR3. The V gene is TRBV18, the J gene TRBJ2-3; D possibly matches TRBD1 or TRBD2 (5 bases each). The V end was cut by 4 bases, the J end by 3 bases, with 11 bases between. Germline CDR1 reads KGHSH; CDR2 reads LQKENI. The CDR3 extends over 14 amino acids. CDR3 protein: CASSRDRSTDTQYF. The DNA for the CDR3 is TGTGCCAGCTCACGGGACCGCTCAACAGATACGCAGTATTTT.